This T cell receptor (beta chain) was sequenced during a study of beta chain features in type 1 diabetes. General observations from the study: People with Type 1 diabetes carried modestly yet significantly shorter TCRB CDR3s in all four CD4+ subsets.

Germline V CDR1 and CDR2: SGHTA, FQGNSA. V gave up 6 bases and J gave up 5 bases, with 13 bases separating them. The CDR3 extends over 13 amino acids. Every isolated RNA sample was fully reverse transcribed, so sequencing captured expressed TCRB transcripts. TCRdb's copy holds only in-frame clones and misses some; the assay was immunoSEQ multiplex PCR. This table holds 300,000 to 350,000 clones, 12% to 15% found once. This clone was observed many times. The antigen remains unidentified. The sample taken for sequencing was central memory CD4+ T cells from blood. V gene TRBV7-2 combines with J gene TRBJ2-5, with D unclear. The source is a man aged 30 to 39 in good health. CDR3 bases: TGTGCCAGCAGTCCTGCTTTGACGGAGACCCAGTACTTC. It translates to CASSPALTETQYF.